The present TCR beta chain was sequenced within a study of T cells in Graves' hyperthyroidism and ophthalmopathy. Study-level results: Within blood appeared most thyroid clonotypes that had expanded above 0.001.

The TCR beta CDR3 regions underwent amplification using RNA transcripts as the source. The primer set for the first-round RT-PCR of the TCR CDR3 was HTBI. TCRdb recomputed calls from the multiplex PCR reads with MiXCR, one row per CDR3 protein. Among fewer than 55,000 distinct CDR3 sequences listed, 45% to 65% were seen once. The CDR3 totals 15 residues. CDR1 is DFQATT and CDR2 is SNEGSKA in the germline V gene (reference sequence). Trimming took 3 bases from V and 5 from J, leaving 20 bases between them. Remarks on this clonotype: The antigen is unknown.

Reasons for excluding patients were uncontrolled infection, other autoimmune disease, pregnancy or lactation. The TCR comes from a man between 18 and 29 years old with Graves' hyperthyroidism. This chain connects TRBV20-1 to TRBJ2-7, with D possibly TRBD2 on 5 matching bases. Source material: peripheral blood or thyroid tissue (not recorded which). CDR3 coding DNA: TGCAGTGCTAGTGCTTTCCGGGATGCGTCGGACGAGCAGTACTTC. Translating gives CSASAFRDASDEQYF.